The 10 T cell receptor beta chains in this list originate from one sample, sequenced in a study of blood T cell repertoires in COVID-19. The data were produced by immunoSEQ multiplex PCR, yet TCRdb's version contains in-frame clones alone and is incomplete. The table has some 250,000 clones, more than 70% seen once; the top ten hold 0.95% to 1%. The sample consisted of peripheral blood. These receptors came from a woman aged 40 to 50 who had recovered from COVID-19.

V usage is TRBV29-1 and J usage is TRBJ1-3; D is uncertain. Looked up from germline, CDR1 is SQVTM and CDR2 is ANQGSEA. The CDR3 runs to 11 residues. Trimming pared 3 bases from V and 4 bases from J, leaving 4 bases between. In nucleotides, the CDR3 is TGCAGCGTTGAGCGGGGAAACACCATATATTTT. Amino acids: CSVERGNTIYF.

V and J are TRBV19 and TRBJ2-5; 8 nucleotides align to TRBD2. The V and J ends lost 9 bases and 7 bases, in that order; junction bases with no gene match: 7. The CDR3 runs 12 residues. Germline V CDR1 and CDR2: LNHDA, SQIVND (reference sequence). The CDR3 protein is CASAGGRGTQYF. The CDR3 region has the DNA TGTGCCAGCGCGGGGGGAAGAGGGACCCAGTACTTC. Filled out from reference TRBV19 and TRBJ2-5, the complete variable domain reads DGGITQSPKYLFRKEGQNVTLSCEQNLNHDAMYWYRQDPGQGLRLIYYSQIVNDFQKGDIAEGYSVSREKKESFPLTVTSAQKNPTAFYLCASAGGRGTQYFGPGTRLLVL.

This chain uses TRBV29-1 with TRBJ2-4; perhaps TRBD1 as D (6 bases). This CDR3 has 14 residues. V lost 7 bases and J lost 1, with 14 bases in between. The germline V gene encodes CDR1 SQVTM and CDR2 ANQGSEA. DNA of the CDR3: TGCAGCGCCCGGGACACCGGGGCCAAAAACATTCAGTACTTC. As protein: CSARDTGAKNIQYF. The full variable domain, in which reference TRBV29-1 and TRBJ2-4 provide the parts outside the CDR3, is SAVISQKPSRDICQRGTSLTIQCQVDSQVTMMFWYRQQPGQSLTLIATANQGSEATYESGFVIDKFPISRPNLTFSTLTVSNMSPEDSSIYLCSARDTGAKNIQYFGAGTRLSVL.

J is TRBJ2-5 and V is TRBV5-1; 16 nucleotides align to TRBD2. The germline gives CDR1 SGHRS, CDR2 YFSETQ. V dropped 4 bases and J dropped 5; count of bases not matched to a gene: 8. There are 17 residues in the CDR3. Here the CDR3 reads CASSEGLAGGRVETQYF. The CDR3 DNA is TGCGCCAGCAGCGAGGGACTAGCGGGAGGGAGGGTGGAGACCCAGTACTTC.

The rearrangement uses TRBV2 and TRBJ2-6; 7 bases align to TRBD1. CDR1 is SNHLY and CDR2 is FYNNEI in the germline V gene. The CDR3 is 15 residues long. The CDR3 bases are TGTGCTACTACAGGGGAGCTCTCTGGGGCCAACGTCCTGACTTTC. This codes for CATTGELSGANVLTF.

The V call is TRBV24-1, the J call TRBJ1-5; 9 nucleotides align to TRBD1. The CDR3 has 16 amino acids. Germline V gene lookup returns CDR1 KGHDR and CDR2 SFDVKD. V lost 4 bases to trimming and J lost 5 bases; unmatched junction nucleotides: 8. The CDR3 protein is CATSDPGQGNHQPQHF. CDR3 DNA sequence: TGTGCCACCAGTGACCCCGGACAGGGGAACCATCAGCCCCAGCATTTT.

This clone was observed a handful of times. The J gene is TRBJ1-1, the V gene TRBV21-1; the table's D call, TRBD1, has no DNA check behind it. TRBV21-1 is a known pseudogene. This CDR3 region has 15 residues. The CDR3 reads CASSKGDRPNTEAFF. Written as DNA, the CDR3 is TGTGCCAGCAGCAAAGGGGACAGGCCGAACACTGAAGCTTTCTTT.

The genes are TRBV13 and TRBJ1-2; unclear D gene. The CDR3 length is 10 residues. Between the trimmed V and J ends, which lost 5 bases and 8 bases, there was a span of 6 bases. CDR1 is PRHDT, CDR2 FYEKMQ, per germline (reference sequence). The DNA for the CDR3 is TGTGCCAGCAGCACCAGGGGCTACACCTTC. It codes for CASSTRGYTF.

The rearrangement links TRBV30 to TRBJ1-1; D ambiguous. Trimming cost V 2 bases and J 13 bases, with 8 bases left between them. This CDR3 is 9 amino acids long. Per the germline V gene, CDR1 is GTSNPN and CDR2 is SVGIG (reference sequence). The CDR3 DNA sequence: TGTGCCTGGAGTCCGCCAGGTTTCTTT. This gives the protein CAWSPPGFF.

The V call is TRBV6-5, the J call TRBJ1-1; 11 nucleotides line up with TRBD1. This CDR3 is built from 15 residues. V lost 4 bases and J lost 3; bases outside the gene matches: 4. The germline V gene encodes CDR1 MNHEY and CDR2 SVGAGI. DNA of the CDR3: TGTGCCAGCAGTTCGGGACAGGGGGGTTACACTGAAGCTTTCTTT. This gives the protein CASSSGQGGYTEAFF.